The present TCR beta chain was sequenced within a study of T cell responses to AZD1222 COVID-19 vaccine. Remarks on this clone: Its antigen is undetermined.

The CDR3 runs 18 residues. Germline assignment: CDR1 LGHNA and CDR2 YNFKEQ. V lost 1 base and J 0 bases, leaving 16 bases between the germline ends. Overall study results and limits: A mostly white British donor set with more females was recruited, and clonal diversity was possibly underestimated. Regions 160-218 and 743-854 held dominance among vaccine-associated CD4 TCRs, which spanned spike. With two AZD1222 doses given, Spike-specific TCR breadth and depth both rose. Among spike-specific TCRs, nearly half reportedly target unmutated variant regions.

The repertoire was sequenced with immunoSEQ multiplex PCR; TCRdb's copy has only in-frame clones and lacks some. Of about 110,000 clones in the sample, about 81% were seen once. The chain recombines TRBV4-2 with TRBJ1-3, with D perhaps TRBD1 (5 bases). Sequenced here: peripheral blood, sampled on day 0 of AZD1222 vaccination. The clonotype was recovered from an adult in good health. CDR3 coding DNA: TGTGCCAGCAGCCAAGTGGGTCGGACATTTAGCTCTGGAAACACCATATATTTT. It yields the protein CASSQVGRTFSSGNTIYF.